This TCR beta chain is drawn from a study of control samples from healthy donors and cancer patients. The J segment lost 4 bases and the V segment lost 3 bases, leaving 7 bases of the junction unmatched. There are 15 residues in the CDR3. The germline gives CDR1 SGDLS, CDR2 YYNGEE. Clones were sequenced by immunoSEQ multiplex PCR, and TCRdb holds only the in-frame ones, with some missing. The sample has around 100,000 clones, around 90% seen once. This chain joins TRBV9 and TRBJ1-2; 9 nucleotides agree with TRBD1. The TCR sequence derives from a human donor in good health. The donor label of this sample is uncertain. Sequenced: blood. In DNA, the CDR3 is TGTGCCAGCAGCGCCACCGGGACAGGGCCCTATGGCTACACCTTC. Residues: CASSATGTGPYGYTF.